The sequence of this TCR beta chain was determined in a study of blood T cell repertoires in COVID-19. About the research overall: Researchers got acute and convalescent COVID-19 samples from the United States, Italy and Spain. PBMCs, B-cell-depleted T cells, or T cells provided the cDNA or gDNA that made up the material.

Original data processing: How many nucleated cells were present was estimated from reference gene primer amplification. Profiling relied on immunoSEQ multiplex PCR, and the TCRdb table lists in-frame clones only, not all of them. V and J calls and clone size are as listed in that table; D and trimming were resolved from the DNA. The table shows 70,000 to 75,000 clones, with 80% to 90% occurring only once. The CDR3 has 14 amino acids. Germline V CDR1 and CDR2: SGHDT, YYEEEE. Trimming stripped 0 bases from V and 6 bases from J, with 9 bases between. The sequence came from a woman in her seventies with acute or convalescent COVID-19. The source material was peripheral blood. The gene calls are TRBV5-6 and TRBJ2-2; maybe TRBD2 (6 bases). Here the CDR3 DNA reads TGTGCCAGCAGCTTGGCGCTAGCGCCCGGGGAGCTGTTTTTT. This gives the protein CASSLALAPGELFF. The whole variable domain, remainder taken from reference TRBV5-6 and TRBJ2-2, is DAGVTQSPTHLIKTRGQQVTLRCSPKSGHDTVSWYQQALGQGPQFIFQYYEEEERQRGNFPDRFSGHQFPNYSSELNVNALLLGDSALYLCASSLALAPGELFFGEGSRLTVL.